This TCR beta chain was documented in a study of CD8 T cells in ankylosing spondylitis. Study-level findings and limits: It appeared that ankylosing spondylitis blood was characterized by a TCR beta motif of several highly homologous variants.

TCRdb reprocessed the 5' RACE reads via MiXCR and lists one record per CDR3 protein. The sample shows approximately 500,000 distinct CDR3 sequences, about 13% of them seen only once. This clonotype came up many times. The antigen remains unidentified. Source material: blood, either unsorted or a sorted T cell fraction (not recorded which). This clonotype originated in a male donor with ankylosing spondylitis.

CDR3: CASSRYGQVEADQPQHF. For the CDR3, the DNA is TGTGCCAGCAGCAGATACGGACAAGTCGAAGCCGATCAGCCCCAGCATTTT. V usage is TRBV5-5 and J usage is TRBJ1-5; D possibly corresponds to TRBD1 (5 bases). Germline assignment: CDR1 SGHKS and CDR2 YYEKEE (reference sequence). The V gene lost 4 bases and the J gene lost 5 bases, with 22 bases spanning the gap. CDR3 length equals 17 residues.